The 27 T cell receptor beta chains below come from one sample, sequenced in a study of blood T cell repertoires in COVID-19. Data came from immunoSEQ multiplex PCR; TCRdb stores just in-frame clones and leaves some out. Of some 400,000 clones listed, about 87% are singletons. Input material: peripheral blood. All receptors come from a human donor in a cohort sampled during active COVID-19.

The J gene is TRBJ2-1, the V gene TRBV11-2, with a weak D call TRBD2 (5 bases). V was clipped by 5 bases and J by 0 bases, with 14 bases between them. CDR1 and CDR2 (germline): SGHAT, FQNNGV. The CDR3 spans 16 residues. The chain's CDR3 is CASSPPRGSSYNEQFF. In DNA form, the CDR3 reads TGTGCCAGCAGCCCCCCCCGTGGGAGCTCCTACAATGAGCAGTTCTTC.

The chain employs TRBV14 and TRBJ1-1; no firm D call. The CDR3 is 13 amino acids. Germline V lookup: CDR1 SGHDN, CDR2 FVKESK. V lost 4 bases and J 1 base, leaving 7 bases between the germline ends. In DNA, the CDR3 is TGTGCCAGCAGCCCAGGTGGGAACACTGAAGCTTTCTTT. It translates to CASSPGGNTEAFF.

The rearrangement links TRBV3-1 (or the pseudogene TRBV3-2) to TRBJ1-2; unclear D gene. V was pared by 2 bases and J by 7 bases, with 11 bases between. The CDR3 has 13 amino acids. Germline V gene lookup returns CDR1 LGHDT and CDR2 YNNKEL (reference sequence). This CDR3 is CASSQSGVSGYTF. DNA of the CDR3: TGTGCCAGCAGCCAAAGCGGAGTTTCTGGCTACACCTTC.

The chain carries TRBV7-3 and TRBJ2-2, with D possibly being TRBD2 (5 bases). The length of the CDR3 is 16 residues. Trimming removed 5 bases from V and 3 bases from J, with 16 bases in between. Germline CDR1 is SGHTA and CDR2 is FQGTGA. The CDR3 DNA reads TGTGCCAGCAGCCCGCAATACTTCGGGGACACCGGGGAGCTGTTTTTT. This sequence encodes CASSPQYFGDTGELFF.

The chain has TRBV6-5 and TRBJ2-2, with 7 bases aligning to TRBD1. Germline V lookup: CDR1 MNHEY, CDR2 SVGAGI. The V segment lost 6 bases and the J segment 1 base; nucleotides outside the gene matches: 5. The CDR3 has 15 amino acids. This chain's CDR3 is CASRWDSENTGELFF. The CDR3 nucleotides are TGTGCCAGCAGATGGGACAGCGAGAACACCGGGGAGCTGTTTTTT.

The V and J genes are TRBV5-4 and TRBJ2-5, with 7 bases matching TRBD2. Trimming took 3 bases from V and 0 from J; bases not matched to a gene: 8. In germline, CDR1 is SGHNT, CDR2 YYREEE (reference sequence). The CDR3 extends over 16 amino acids. This CDR3 is CASSSKRTRDQETQYF. CDR3 bases: TGTGCCAGCAGCTCGAAACGGACTAGGGACCAAGAGACCCAGTACTTC.

This chain links TRBV15 with TRBJ1-1; D is unresolved. Trimming cost V 3 bases and J 2 bases, with 10 bases left between them. This CDR3 is built from 14 residues. Germline CDR1 and CDR2: LNHNV and YYDKDF (reference sequence). This chain's CDR3 is CATSSERANTEAFF. The CDR3 region has the DNA TGTGCCACCAGCAGCGAGAGGGCTAACACTGAAGCTTTCTTT.

The chain combines TRBV6-6 with TRBJ1-6; D possibly corresponds to TRBD1 (6 bases). CDR3 length: 17 residues. In germline, CDR1 is MNHNY, CDR2 SVGAGI (reference sequence). The V end lost 5 bases, the J end lost 7 bases, and 21 bases lay between the germline ends. CDR3 sequence reads: CASSLDPLGAGNSPLHF. The CDR3 DNA reads TGTGCCAGCAGTCTTGACCCGCTGGGGGCAGGGAATTCACCCCTCCACTTT.

CDR3 coding DNA: TGTGCCAGCAGCCCCAGACTAGCGGGGATAGATAATGAGCAGTTCTTC. Translating gives CASSPRLAGIDNEQFF. The rearrangement uses TRBV7-2 and TRBJ2-1; TRBD2 aligns across 11 bases. This CDR3 spans 16 amino acids. Germline-derived CDR1 and CDR2 are SGHTA and FQGNSA. With V trimmed by 5 bases and J by 7 bases, 10 bases remained unmatched.

This clone was counted a single time. The chain combines TRBV7-8 with TRBJ2-2; TRBD1 matches 8 bases. CDR1 SGHVS and CDR2 FQNEAQ come from the germline V gene. The CDR3 extends over 15 amino acids. The junction had 6 bases not matched to a gene; V was cut back by 3 bases and J by 6 bases. CDR3 loop: CASSLSSDRAGELFF. The CDR3 nucleotides read TGTGCCAGCAGCTTGAGCTCGGACAGGGCCGGGGAGCTGTTTTTT.

V usage is TRBV5-6 and J usage is TRBJ1-2; 7 bases align to TRBD1. J gave up 2 bases and V 1 base, and 8 bases lay outside the gene matches. The CDR3 runs to 16 residues. Germline CDR1 reads SGHDT; CDR2 reads YYEEEE. CDR3 bases: TGTGCCAGCAGCTTGTACGGGACAGAGGCCAACTATGGCTACACCTTC. This gives the protein CASSLYGTEANYGYTF.

The V and J genes are TRBV4-1 and TRBJ1-4; no clear D gene. Per germline, CDR1 MGHRA and CDR2 YSYEKL. Trimming removed 0 bases from V and 11 bases from J, with 16 bases in between. This CDR3 is built from 15 residues. In nucleotides, the CDR3 is TGCGCCAGCAGCCAAGATCCGAGAGGCCTGGAGAAACTGTTTTTT. It translates to CASSQDPRGLEKLFF.

The rearrangement links TRBV19 to TRBJ1-1; unclear D gene. This CDR3 contains 13 residues. Trimming removed 2 bases at V and 2 bases at J, with 6 bases between. The V gene's germline CDR1 is LNHDA and CDR2 SQIVND (reference sequence). The CDR3 loop reads CASSISDNTEAFF. The DNA of the CDR3 is TGTGCCAGTAGTATATCAGATAACACTGAAGCTTTCTTT.

The gene calls are TRBV4-2 and TRBJ2-1; 8 nucleotides agree with TRBD2. Germline assignment: CDR1 LGHNA and CDR2 YNFKEQ. This CDR3 region has 18 residues. Losses at the gene ends were 0 bases for V and 4 bases for J; bases not matched to a gene: 11. CDR3 nucleotides: TGTGCCAGCAGCCAAGAGCCGGTCTGGGTAGCGGGGTACAATGAGCAGTTCTTC. Its translation is CASSQEPVWVAGYNEQFF.

This chain connects TRBV25-1 to TRBJ1-4; a weak D match, TRBD1 (6 bases). The V gene lost 8 bases and the J gene lost 7 bases, with 20 bases spanning the gap. Germline values: CDR1 MGHDK, CDR2 SYGVNS. The CDR3 spans 15 residues. The CDR3 sequence: CASSKGQGPGEKLFF. For the CDR3, the DNA is TGTGCCAGCTCTAAGGGGCAGGGGCCGGGTGAAAAACTGTTTTTT.

The chain is built from TRBV4-2 and TRBJ1-2, with no clear D. This CDR3 comprises 15 residues. Germline CDR1 is LGHNA and CDR2 is YNFKEQ. V was clipped by 0 bases and J by 6 bases, with 14 bases between them. CDR3 sequence reads: CASSQDPGIGNGYTF. The CDR3, as DNA: TGTGCCAGCAGCCAAGATCCGGGTATCGGTAATGGCTACACCTTC.

The DNA of the CDR3 is TGTGCCAGCAGGGACCACGGGACTCTACCAGATACGCAGTATTTT. Its translation is CASRDHGTLPDTQYF. The J gene is TRBJ2-3, the V gene TRBV2; a weak D match, TRBD2 (6 bases). The germline CDR1 and CDR2 sequences are SNHLY and FYNNEI. The CDR3 has 15 residues. Trimming left V 6 bases short and J 4 bases short, with 17 bases between.

On this clone: The junction shows a germline mismatch at one end, possibly a read error. This rearrangement joins TRBV19 to TRBJ2-3; a possible D gene is TRBD2 (6 bases). CDR3 length equals 16 residues. Germline CDR1 LNHDA, CDR2 SQIVND (reference sequence). The CDR3 DNA follows: TGCGTATCAGTAAAGGAGACCAGCCGGGAGCAAGATACGCAGTATTTT. It yields the protein CVSVKETSREQDTQYF.

This chain uses TRBV5-6 with TRBJ1-6; D is perhaps TRBD1 (6 bases). V was trimmed by 3 bases and J by 7 bases, leaving 26 bases between them. The CDR3 covers 19 residues. Per germline, CDR1 SGHDT and CDR2 YYEEEE. CDR3 DNA sequence: TGTGCCAGCAGCTCGTTAACAGTCCTGCGGGGGCCGGGGAATTCACCCCTCCACTTT. Its translation is CASSSLTVLRGPGNSPLHF.

The chain is built from TRBV6-5 and TRBJ1-4; 8 positions match TRBD1. V gave up 6 bases and J gave up 5 bases; unmatched junction bases: 5. CDR1 MNHEY and CDR2 SVGAGI come from the germline V gene. The CDR3 is 14 amino acids. CDR3 nucleotide sequence: TGTGCCAGCAGGACACAGGGGGGCAATGAAAAACTGTTTTTT. Protein: CASRTQGGNEKLFF.

The V call is TRBV7-9, the J call TRBJ2-1, with 15 bases fitting TRBD2. CDR1 is SEHNR and CDR2 is FQNEAQ in the germline V gene (reference sequence). J was trimmed by 7 bases and V by 5 bases; bases with no gene match: 9. This CDR3 is 17 amino acids long. CDR3 in DNA: TGTGCCAGCAGCCAGGGACTAGCGGGGGGACAAGGAAATGAGCAGTTCTTC. Amino acid sequence: CASSQGLAGGQGNEQFF. The full variable domain, with the rest looked up from reference TRBV7-9 and TRBJ2-1, is DTGVSQNPRHKITKRGQNVTFRCDPISEHNRLYWYRQTLGQGPEFLTYFQNEAQLEKSRLLSDRFSAERPKGSFSTLEIQRTEQGDSAMYLCASSQGLAGGQGNEQFFGPGTRLTVL.

This chain connects TRBV19 to TRBJ2-5, with TRBD1 as a possible D gene (5 bases). V dropped 0 bases and J dropped 5 bases, with 19 bases sitting between them. The germline V gene encodes CDR1 LNHDA and CDR2 SQIVND (reference sequence). The CDR3 extends over 17 amino acids. The CDR3: CASSIDIGQGSRETQYF. For the CDR3, the DNA is TGTGCCAGTAGTATAGATATTGGGCAGGGATCACGGGAGACCCAGTACTTC. Based on the CDR3 plus reference TRBV19 and TRBJ2-5, the full variable domain is DGGITQSPKYLFRKEGQNVTLSCEQNLNHDAMYWYRQDPGQGLRLIYYSQIVNDFQKGDIAEGYSVSREKKESFPLTVTSAQKNPTAFYLCASSIDIGQGSRETQYFGPGTRLLVL.

The chain has TRBV27 and TRBJ1-6, with D unresolved. V lost 11 bases and J 4 bases, leaving 12 bases between the germline ends. The CDR3 loop spans 13 amino acids. CDR1 and CDR2 (germline): MNHEY, SMNVEV (reference sequence). The CDR3 DNA is TGTGCCTCCCGGGAACAATATAATTCACCCCTCCACTTT. Encoded protein: CASREQYNSPLHF.

The V call is TRBV4-1, the J call TRBJ2-5; D is possibly TRBD2 (6 bases). CDR1 is MGHRA, CDR2 YSYEKL, per germline. CDR3 length: 14 amino acids. Trimming removed 0 bases at V and 5 bases at J, with 10 bases between. CDR3 DNA sequence: TGCGCCAGCAGCCAAGAAGGGAGGACTGAGACCCAGTACTTC. Amino acid sequence: CASSQEGRTETQYF.

Remarks on this clone: At one boundary the junction diverges from the germline segment, which might be a read error. The chain recombines TRBV24-1 with TRBJ2-7; D uncertain. Germline V gene data show CDR1 as KGHDR and CDR2 as SFDVKD. The CDR3 has 8 residues. CDR3 residues: CATSERDF. The CDR3 DNA sequence: TGTGCCACCAGTGAACGGGACTTC.

This chain connects TRBV15 to TRBJ1-3; D uncertain. The germline V and J ends were trimmed by 1 base and 0 bases, with 4 bases remaining between them. Germline V gene lookup returns CDR1 LNHNV and CDR2 YYDKDF (reference sequence). The CDR3 sequence is 14 residues long. CDR3 amino acids: CATSRARSGNTIYF. DNA of the CDR3: TGTGCCACCAGCAGAGCCCGCTCTGGAAACACCATATATTTT.

The chain is built from TRBV5-1 and TRBJ2-7; 9 nucleotides match TRBD2. The germline gives CDR1 SGHRS, CDR2 YFSETQ. There are 15 residues in the CDR3. Trimming cost V 0 bases and J 6 bases; bases outside gene matches: 7. The CDR3 region is CASSLGVAGAGEQYF. As DNA, the CDR3 is TGCGCCAGCAGCTTGGGGGTAGCGGGAGCGGGCGAGCAGTACTTC.